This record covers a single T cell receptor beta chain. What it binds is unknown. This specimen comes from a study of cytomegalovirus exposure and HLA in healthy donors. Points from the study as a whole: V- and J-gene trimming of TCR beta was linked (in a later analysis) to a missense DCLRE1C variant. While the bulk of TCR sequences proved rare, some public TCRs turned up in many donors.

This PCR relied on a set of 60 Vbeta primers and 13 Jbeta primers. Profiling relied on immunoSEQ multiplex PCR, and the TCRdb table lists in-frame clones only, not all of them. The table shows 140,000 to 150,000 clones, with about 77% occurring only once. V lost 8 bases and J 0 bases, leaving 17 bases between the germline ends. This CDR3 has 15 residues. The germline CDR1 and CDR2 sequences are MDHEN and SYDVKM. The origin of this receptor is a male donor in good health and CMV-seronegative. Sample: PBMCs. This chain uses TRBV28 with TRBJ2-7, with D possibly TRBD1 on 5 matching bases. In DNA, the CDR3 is TGTGCCAGCGGACACCTAGAACAACTCTCCTACGAGCAGTACTTC. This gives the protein CASGHLEQLSYEQYF.